This T cell receptor (beta chain) derives from a study of post-analysis software for immune sequencing data. The CDR3 sequence is 12 residues long. V was pared by 6 bases and J by 3 bases, with 11 bases between. Per germline, CDR1 DFQATT and CDR2 SNEGSKA (reference sequence). Whole-study results and caveats: A significant reduction in normalized Chao1 diversity was observed in multiple sclerosis patients versus controls. Patients carried roughly 5 TRBV segments more frequently than controls did, and TRBV5-6, TRBV5-1 and TRBV20-1 were among them.

The library was made from cDNA and included unique molecular identifiers. Researchers reported about 500,000 cDNA molecules coming from about 0.98 to 11 million T cells. TCRdb recomputed calls from the PCR reads with MiXCR, one row per CDR3 protein. The sample records about 820,000 distinct CDR3 sequences, about 57% being singletons. A few counts support this clonotype. Its specificity is not known. The chain has TRBV20-1 and TRBJ2-5; D call uncertain. The sample taken for sequencing was blood. This clonotype was obtained from a girl aged 10-17 years with multiple sclerosis. CDR3 in DNA: TGCAGTGCCATGGGCCCCGAAGAGACCCAGTACTTC. Its translation is CSAMGPEETQYF.